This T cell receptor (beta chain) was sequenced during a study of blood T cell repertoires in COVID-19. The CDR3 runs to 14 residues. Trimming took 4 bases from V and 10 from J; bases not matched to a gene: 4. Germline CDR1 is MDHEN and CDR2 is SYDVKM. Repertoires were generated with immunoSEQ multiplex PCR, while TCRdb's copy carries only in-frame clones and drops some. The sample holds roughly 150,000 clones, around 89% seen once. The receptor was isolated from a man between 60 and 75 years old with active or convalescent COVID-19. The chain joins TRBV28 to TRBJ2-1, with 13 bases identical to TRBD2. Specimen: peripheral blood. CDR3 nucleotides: TGTGCCAGCAGTTCGGGACTAGCGGGAAAAGAGCAGTTCTTC. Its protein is CASSSGLAGKEQFF.